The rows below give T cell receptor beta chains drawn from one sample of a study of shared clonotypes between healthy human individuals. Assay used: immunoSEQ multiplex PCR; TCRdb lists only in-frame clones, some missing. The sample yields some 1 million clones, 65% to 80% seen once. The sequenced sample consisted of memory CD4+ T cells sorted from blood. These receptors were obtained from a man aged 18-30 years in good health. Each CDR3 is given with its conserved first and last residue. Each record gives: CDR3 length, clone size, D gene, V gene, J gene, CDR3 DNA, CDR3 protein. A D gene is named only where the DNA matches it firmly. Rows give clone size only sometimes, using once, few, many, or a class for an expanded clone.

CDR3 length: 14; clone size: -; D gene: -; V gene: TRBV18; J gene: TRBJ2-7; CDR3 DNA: TGTGCCAGCTCACCAGACAGAGGGTTCTACGAGCAGTACTTC; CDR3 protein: CASSPDRGFYEQYF
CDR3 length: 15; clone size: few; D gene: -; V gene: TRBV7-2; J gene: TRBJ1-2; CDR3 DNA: TGTGCCAGCAGCTCTCCTAGAATAGCTAACTATGGCTACACCTTC; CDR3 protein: CASSSPRIANYGYTF
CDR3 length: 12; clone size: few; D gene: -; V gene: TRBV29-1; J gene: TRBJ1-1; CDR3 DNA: TGCAGCGTTTGGTCCACCGACACTGAAGCTTTCTTT; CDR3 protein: CSVWSTDTEAFF
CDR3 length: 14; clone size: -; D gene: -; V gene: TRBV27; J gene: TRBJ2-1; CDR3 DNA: TGTGCCAGCAGTTCATCAATCGGGGTTAATGAGCAGTTCTTC; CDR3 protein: CASSSSIGVNEQFF
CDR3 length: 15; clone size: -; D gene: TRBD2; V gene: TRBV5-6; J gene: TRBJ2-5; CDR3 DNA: TGTGCCAGCAGCTTGGGGGCTAGCGGAGCGGAGACCCAGTACTTC; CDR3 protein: CASSLGASGAETQYF
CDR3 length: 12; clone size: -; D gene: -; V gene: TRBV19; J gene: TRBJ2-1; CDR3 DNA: TGTGCCAGTTCCCGGACCGTCTTTGAGCAGTTCTTC; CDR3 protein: CASSRTVFEQFF
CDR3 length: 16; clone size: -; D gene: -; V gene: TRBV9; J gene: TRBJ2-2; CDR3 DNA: TGTGCCAGCACCCCCGGGGGATCTACGAACACCGGGGAGCTGTTTTTT; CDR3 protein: CASTPGGSTNTGELFF
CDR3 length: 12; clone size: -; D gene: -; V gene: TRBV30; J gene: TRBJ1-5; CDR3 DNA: TGTGCCTGGAGTGTCCAGGGTCAGCCCCAGCATTTT; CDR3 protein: CAWSVQGQPQHF
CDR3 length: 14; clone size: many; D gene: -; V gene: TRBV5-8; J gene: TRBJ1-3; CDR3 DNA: TGTGCCAGCAGCTTACGGGGAGGAGGAAACACCATATATTTT; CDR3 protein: CASSLRGGGNTIYF
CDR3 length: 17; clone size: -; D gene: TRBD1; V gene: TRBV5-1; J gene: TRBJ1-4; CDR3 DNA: TGCGCCAGCAGCTTGGCGGGACAACAGGGGGCGCGTGAAAAACTGTTTTTT; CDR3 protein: CASSLAGQQGAREKLFF
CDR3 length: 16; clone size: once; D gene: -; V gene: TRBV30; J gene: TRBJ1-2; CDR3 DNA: TGTGCCTGGAGTGTTGGCAGGGGAGCTGCTAACTATGGCTACACCTTC; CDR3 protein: CAWSVGRGAANYGYTF
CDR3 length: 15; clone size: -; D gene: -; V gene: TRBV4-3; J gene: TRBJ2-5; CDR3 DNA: TGCGCCAGCAGCCAAGGGACTATGGAGGTAGAGACCCAGTACTTC; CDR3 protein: CASSQGTMEVETQYF
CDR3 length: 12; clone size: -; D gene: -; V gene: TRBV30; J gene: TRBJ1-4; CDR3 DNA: TGTGCCTGGGACCAGGGGAATGAAAAACTGTTTTTT; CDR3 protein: CAWDQGNEKLFF